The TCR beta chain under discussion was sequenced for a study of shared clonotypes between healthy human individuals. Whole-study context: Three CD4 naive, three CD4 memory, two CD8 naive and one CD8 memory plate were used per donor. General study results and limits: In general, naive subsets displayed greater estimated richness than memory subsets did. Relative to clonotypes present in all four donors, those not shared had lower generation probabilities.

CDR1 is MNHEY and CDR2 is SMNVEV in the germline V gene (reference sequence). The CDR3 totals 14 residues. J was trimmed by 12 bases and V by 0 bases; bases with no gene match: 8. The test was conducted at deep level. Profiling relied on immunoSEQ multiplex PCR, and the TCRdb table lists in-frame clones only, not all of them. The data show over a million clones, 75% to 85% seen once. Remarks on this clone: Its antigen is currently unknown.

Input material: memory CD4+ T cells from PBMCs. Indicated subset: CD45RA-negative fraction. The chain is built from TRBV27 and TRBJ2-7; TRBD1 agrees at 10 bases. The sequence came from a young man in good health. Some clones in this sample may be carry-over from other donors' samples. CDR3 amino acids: CASSLSTTGGGRYF. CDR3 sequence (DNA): TGTGCCAGCAGTTTATCGACGACAGGGGGCGGTCGGTACTTC.